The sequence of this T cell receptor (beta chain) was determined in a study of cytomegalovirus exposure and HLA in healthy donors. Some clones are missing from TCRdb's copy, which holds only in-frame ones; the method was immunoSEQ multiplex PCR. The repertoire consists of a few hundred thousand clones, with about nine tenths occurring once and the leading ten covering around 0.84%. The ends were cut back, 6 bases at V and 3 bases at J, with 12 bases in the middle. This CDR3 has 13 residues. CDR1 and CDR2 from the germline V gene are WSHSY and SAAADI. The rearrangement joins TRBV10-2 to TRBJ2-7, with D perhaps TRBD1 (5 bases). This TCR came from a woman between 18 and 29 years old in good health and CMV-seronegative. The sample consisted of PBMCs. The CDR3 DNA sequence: TGCGCCAGCAGCGGAGACAGCTACTACGAGCAGTACTTC. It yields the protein CASSGDSYYEQYF.